Listed here is a single T cell receptor (beta chain). Profiled with immunoSEQ multiplex PCR; TCRdb holds only in-frame clones, not every one. The sample yields around 170,000 clones, 75% to 90% seen once. These data belong to a study of blood T cell repertoires in COVID-19. Study context: Researchers got acute and convalescent COVID-19 samples from the United States, Italy and Spain.

Germline CDR1 reads LNHDA; CDR2 reads SQIVND (reference sequence). The CDR3 is 19 residues long. V dropped 6 bases and J dropped 3; count of bases not matched to a gene: 19. This receptor was identified in a woman in her sixties or seventies with COVID-19, enrolled during active disease. Specimen: peripheral blood. The gene calls are TRBV19 and TRBJ2-2; 7 bases map to TRBD1. The CDR3 sequence is CASRSLRDPQGLYTGELFF. The CDR3 DNA is TGTGCCAGTAGATCCCTTCGGGATCCACAGGGGCTCTACACCGGGGAGCTGTTTTTT.